This T cell receptor (beta chain) was captured in a study of beta chain features in type 1 diabetes. Overall study context: Healthy donors and patients had similar age, gender and cell yields. The number of sorted cells examined across all samples was around 99 million.

The study reverse transcribed the entire isolated RNA, so it sequenced expressed TCRB transcripts. An average about 3.8 million reads came from naive, central memory and regulatory T cell samples. Produced via immunoSEQ multiplex PCR; TCRdb's table is partial and in-frame only. This sample has about 900,000 clones; under 20% occur once, and the top ten carry around 0.02%. This clone was counted only a few times. Germline V lookup: CDR1 SGDLS, CDR2 YYNGEE. V gave up 5 bases and J gave up 7 bases, with 18 bases separating them. This CDR3 is 15 amino acids long. The sequenced sample consisted of naive CD4+ T cells from blood. V gene TRBV9 combines with J gene TRBJ2-2; D gene unclear. The TCR originated in a woman aged 18-29 years in good health. As DNA, the CDR3 is TGTGCCAGCAGTGTGGCCAACAAGCAGATCGGGGAGCTGTTTTTT. Amino acids: CASSVANKQIGELFF.